This TCR beta chain was identified in a study of cytomegalovirus exposure and HLA in healthy donors. Study-wide results and limits: Later analysis identified a missense DCLRE1C variant that was linked to TCR beta V- and J-gene trimming. Presence/absence analyses assumed roughly uniform sequencing depth across donors, which may not hold.

Note on this clone: Its target is unknown.

CDR1 and CDR2 (germline): MNHEY, SVGAGI. The CDR3 covers 15 residues. Primers for the PCR totalled 60 Vbeta and 13 Jbeta. TCRdb's table, derived via immunoSEQ multiplex PCR, lists solely in-frame clones and lacks some. This sample has under 150,000 clones; 65% to 75% occur once, and the top ten carry about 4%. At the time of sampling, donors were nominally healthy, though unrecorded immune exposures were likely. The V gene is TRBV6-5, the J gene TRBJ2-5, with 7 bases identical to TRBD1. Matching the DNA end better, TRBJ2-7 makes the J call doubtful. What was sequenced was PBMCs. This TCR was recovered from a woman aged 40 to 55 in good health and CMV-seropositive. The CDR3 DNA reads as TGTGCCAGCAGCTATCCAAGGGGGACAGCCAACGAGCAGTACTTC. This translates into CASSYPRGTANEQYF.